The TCR beta chain described here comes from a study of T cell changes during pregnancy in multiple sclerosis. Repertoires were generated with immunoSEQ multiplex PCR, while TCRdb's copy carries only in-frame clones and drops some. In the table there are about 59,000 clones, around 93% of which are singletons. The CDR3 is 14 amino acids. The V and J ends lost 6 bases and 2 bases respectively, with 13 bases between them. CDR1 is SGHRS, CDR2 YFSETQ, per germline. This sequence was found in a female donor with multiple sclerosis, enrolled in a pregnancy study. Sample: CD4+ T cells from peripheral blood mononuclear cells, taken before pregnancy. The V and J genes are TRBV5-1 and TRBJ2-3, with D perhaps matching TRBD2 (6 bases). CDR3 nucleotides: TGCGCCAGCACCCTGGGGGACTCCACAGATACGCAGTATTTT. Amino acid sequence: CASTLGDSTDTQYF. Filled out from reference TRBV5-1 and TRBJ2-3, the complete variable domain reads KAGVTQTPRYLIKTRGQQVTLSCSPISGHRSVSWYQQTPGQGLQFLFEYFSETQRNKGNFPGRFSGRQFSNSRSEMNVSTLELGDSALYLCASTLGDSTDTQYFGPGTRLTVL.